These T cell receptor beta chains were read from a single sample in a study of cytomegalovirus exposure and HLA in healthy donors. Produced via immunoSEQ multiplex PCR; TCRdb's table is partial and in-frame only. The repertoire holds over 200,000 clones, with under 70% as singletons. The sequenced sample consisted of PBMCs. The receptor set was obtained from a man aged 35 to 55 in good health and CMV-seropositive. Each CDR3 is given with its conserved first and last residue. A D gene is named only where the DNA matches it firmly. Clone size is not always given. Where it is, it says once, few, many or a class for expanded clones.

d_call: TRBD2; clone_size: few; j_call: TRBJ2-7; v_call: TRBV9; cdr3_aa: CASSVGGTVSYEQYF; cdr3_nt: TGTGCCAGCAGCGTGGGGGGGACCGTCTCCTACGAGCAGTACTTC
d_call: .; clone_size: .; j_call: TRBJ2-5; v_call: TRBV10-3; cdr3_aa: CAISDQEETQYF; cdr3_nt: TGTGCCATCAGTGACCAGGAAGAGACCCAGTACTTC
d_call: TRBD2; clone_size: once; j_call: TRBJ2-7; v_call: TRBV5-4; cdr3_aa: CASSLWTSGGVYEQYF; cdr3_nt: TGTGCCAGCAGCTTATGGACTAGCGGGGGTGTCTACGAGCAGTACTTC
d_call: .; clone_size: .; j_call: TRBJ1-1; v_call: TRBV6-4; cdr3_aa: CASSQDRNTEAFF; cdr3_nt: TGTGCCAGCAGCCAGGACAGAAACACTGAAGCTTTCTTT
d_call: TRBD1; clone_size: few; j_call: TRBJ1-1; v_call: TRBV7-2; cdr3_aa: CASSSQGVAEAFF; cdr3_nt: TGTGCCAGCAGCTCGCAGGGGGTCGCTGAAGCTTTCTTT
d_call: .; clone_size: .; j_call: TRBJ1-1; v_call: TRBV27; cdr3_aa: CASSLGTGTEAFF; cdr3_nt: TGTGCCAGCAGTTTAGGCACAGGGACTGAAGCTTTCTTT
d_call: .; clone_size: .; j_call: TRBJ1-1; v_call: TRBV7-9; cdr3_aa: CASTDTGNTEAFF; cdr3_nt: TGTGCCAGCACCGACACTGGGAACACTGAAGCTTTCTTT
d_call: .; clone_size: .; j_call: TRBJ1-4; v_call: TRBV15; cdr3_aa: CATSRDSGSNEKLFF; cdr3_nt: TGTGCCACCAGCAGAGATTCAGGGTCGAATGAAAAACTGTTTTTT
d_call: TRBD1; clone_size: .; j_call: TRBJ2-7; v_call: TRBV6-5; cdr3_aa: CASSYAGTGSYEQYF; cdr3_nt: TGTGCCAGCAGTTACGCTGGGACAGGGTCCTACGAGCAGTACTTC
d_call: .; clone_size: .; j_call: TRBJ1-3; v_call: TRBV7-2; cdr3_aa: CASSIDQGSGNTIYF; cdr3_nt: TGTGCCAGCAGCATAGATCAGGGGTCTGGAAACACCATATATTTT
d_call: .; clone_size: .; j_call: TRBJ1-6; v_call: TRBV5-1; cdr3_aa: CASSLVQGGSPLHF; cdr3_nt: TGCGCCAGCAGCTTGGTCCAGGGAGGATCACCCCTCCACTTT
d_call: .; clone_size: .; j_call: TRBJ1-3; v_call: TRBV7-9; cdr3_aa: CASSLIQGYSGNTIYF; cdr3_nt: TGTGCCAGCAGCTTAATACAGGGCTACTCTGGAAACACCATATATTTT
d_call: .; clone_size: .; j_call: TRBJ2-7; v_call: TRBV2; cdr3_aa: CASSEALTGFYEQYF; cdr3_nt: TGTGCCAGCAGTGAAGCGCTTACGGGGTTCTACGAGCAGTACTTC
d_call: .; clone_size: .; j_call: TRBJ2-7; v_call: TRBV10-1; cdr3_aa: CASSDWTVAEQYF; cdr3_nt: TGCGCCAGCAGTGACTGGACAGTGGCCGAGCAGTACTTC
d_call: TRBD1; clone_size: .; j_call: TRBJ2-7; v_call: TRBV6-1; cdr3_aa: CASSERDRGLDEQYF; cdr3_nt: TGTGCCAGCAGTGAGCGGGACAGGGGGCTCGACGAGCAGTACTTC
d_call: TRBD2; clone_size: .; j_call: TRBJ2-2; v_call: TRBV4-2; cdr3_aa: CASSQLRTSAVGELFF; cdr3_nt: TGTGCCAGCAGCCAACTGCGGACTAGCGCAGTCGGGGAGCTGTTTTTT
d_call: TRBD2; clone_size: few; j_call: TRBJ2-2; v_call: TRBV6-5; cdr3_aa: CAVKGGTGELFF; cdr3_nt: TGTGCCGTCAAGGGAGGGACCGGGGAGCTGTTTTTT
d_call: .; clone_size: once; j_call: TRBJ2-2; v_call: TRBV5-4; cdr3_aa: CASSLRQDNTGELFF; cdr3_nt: TGTGCCAGCAGCTTGCGTCAGGATAACACCGGGGAGCTGTTTTTT
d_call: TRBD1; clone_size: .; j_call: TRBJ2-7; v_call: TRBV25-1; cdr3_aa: CASSESLDRALPEYF; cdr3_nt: TGTGCCAGCAGTGAATCTCTGGACAGGGCCCTCCCGGAGTACTTC
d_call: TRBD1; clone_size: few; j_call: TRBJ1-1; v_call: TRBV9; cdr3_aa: CASSVAGGHTEAFF; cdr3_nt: TGTGCCAGCAGCGTAGCAGGGGGTCACACTGAAGCTTTCTTT
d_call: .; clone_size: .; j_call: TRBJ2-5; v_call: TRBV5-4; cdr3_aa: CASSLMQGGETQYF; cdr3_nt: TGTGCCAGCAGCTTGATGCAGGGTGGGGAGACCCAGTACTTC
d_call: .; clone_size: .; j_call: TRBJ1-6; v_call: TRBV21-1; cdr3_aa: CASTHRTLHF; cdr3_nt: TGTGCCAGCACTCACAGGACCCTCCACTTT
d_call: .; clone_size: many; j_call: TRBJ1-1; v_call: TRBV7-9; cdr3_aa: CASSFEGVGTEAFF; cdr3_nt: TGTGCCAGCAGCTTTGAGGGCGTTGGAACTGAAGCTTTCTTT
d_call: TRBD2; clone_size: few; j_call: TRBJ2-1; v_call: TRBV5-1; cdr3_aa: CASSLGLAGGQNEQFF; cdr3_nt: TGCGCCAGCAGCTTGGGACTAGCGGGGGGGCAAAATGAGCAGTTCTTC
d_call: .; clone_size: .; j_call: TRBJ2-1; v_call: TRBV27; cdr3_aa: CASSLSGPGSPYNEQFF; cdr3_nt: TGTGCCAGCAGTTTATCGGGTCCAGGGTCCCCGTACAATGAGCAGTTCTTC
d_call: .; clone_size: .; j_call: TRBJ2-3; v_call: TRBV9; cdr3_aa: CASSRGDTQYF; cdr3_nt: TGTGCCAGCAGTCGGGGAGATACGCAGTATTTT
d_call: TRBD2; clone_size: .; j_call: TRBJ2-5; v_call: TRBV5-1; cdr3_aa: CASSLVGSGDKETQYF; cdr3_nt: TGCGCCAGCAGCTTGGTTGGTAGCGGGGATAAAGAGACCCAGTACTTC
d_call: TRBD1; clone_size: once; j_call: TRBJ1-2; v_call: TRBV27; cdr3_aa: CASSPVPGQGGHYYGYTF; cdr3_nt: TGTGCCAGCAGTCCCGTCCCGGGACAGGGAGGACACTACTATGGCTACACCTTC
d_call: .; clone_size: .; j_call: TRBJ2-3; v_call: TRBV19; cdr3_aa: CASSLSLGGALTSTDTQYF; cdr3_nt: TGTGCCAGTAGTCTATCCCTGGGCGGGGCCTTAACTAGCACAGATACGCAGTATTTT
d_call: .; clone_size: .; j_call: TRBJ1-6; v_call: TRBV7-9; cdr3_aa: CASSRDDRNWGSPLHF; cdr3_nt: TGTGCCAGCAGCCGCGATGACAGGAATTGGGGTTCACCCCTCCACTTT
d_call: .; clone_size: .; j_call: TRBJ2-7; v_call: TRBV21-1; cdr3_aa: CASPLGQGVYF; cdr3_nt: TGTGCCAGCCCCCTGGGACAGGGTGTGTACTTC
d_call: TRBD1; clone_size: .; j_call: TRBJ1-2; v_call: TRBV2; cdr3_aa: CASSRRQGARPGGYTF; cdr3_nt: TGTGCCAGCAGTCGTAGACAGGGGGCTAGACCGGGTGGCTACACCTTC
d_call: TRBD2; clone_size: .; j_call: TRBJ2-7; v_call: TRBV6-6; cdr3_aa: CASSYSAGVSYEQYF; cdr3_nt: TGTGCCAGCAGTTACTCGGCGGGGGTATCCTACGAGCAGTACTTC
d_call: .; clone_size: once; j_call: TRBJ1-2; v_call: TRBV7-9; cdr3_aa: CSSSLRGSGYTF; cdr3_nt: TGTTCCAGCAGCCTAAGGGGGTCGGGCTACACCTTC
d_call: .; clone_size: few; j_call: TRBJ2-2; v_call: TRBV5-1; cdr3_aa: CASRGPGELFF; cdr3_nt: TGCGCCAGTAGAGGTCCCGGGGAGCTGTTTTTT
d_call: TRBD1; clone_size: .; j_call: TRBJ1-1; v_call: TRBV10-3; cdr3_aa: CAISDRPDRGVGVGTEAFF; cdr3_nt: TGTGCCATCAGTGACCGCCCCGACAGGGGCGTAGGCGTTGGCACTGAAGCTTTCTTT
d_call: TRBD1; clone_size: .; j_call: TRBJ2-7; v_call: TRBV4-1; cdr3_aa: CASSRQTGDSYEQYF; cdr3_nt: TGCGCCAGCAGCCGTCAGACAGGGGACTCCTACGAGCAGTACTTC
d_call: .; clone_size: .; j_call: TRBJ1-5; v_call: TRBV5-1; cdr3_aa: CASSLDGGDQPQHF; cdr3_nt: TGCGCCAGCAGCTTGGATGGGGGGGATCAGCCCCAGCATTTT
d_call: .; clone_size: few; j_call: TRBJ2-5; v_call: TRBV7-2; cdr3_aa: CASSSPMRGISETQYF; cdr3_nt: TGTGCCAGCAGCTCCCCGATGCGGGGTATCAGCGAGACCCAGTACTTC
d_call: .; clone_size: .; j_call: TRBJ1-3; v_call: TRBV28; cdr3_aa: CASRSSADTIYF; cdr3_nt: TGTGCCAGCAGAAGCTCTGCGGACACCATATATTTT
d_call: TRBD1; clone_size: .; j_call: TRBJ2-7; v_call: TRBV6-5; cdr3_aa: CASSYMAGGFHEQYF; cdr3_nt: TGTGCCAGCAGTTATATGGCAGGGGGCTTCCACGAGCAGTACTTC
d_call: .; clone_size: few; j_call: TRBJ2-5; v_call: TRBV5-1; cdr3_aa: CASSSGQIWQETQYF; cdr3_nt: TGCGCCAGCAGCAGTGGACAGATCTGGCAAGAGACCCAGTACTTC
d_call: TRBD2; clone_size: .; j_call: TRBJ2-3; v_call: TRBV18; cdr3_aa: CASSPSPRGGGNTDTQYF; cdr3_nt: TGTGCCAGCTCACCGTCCCCGAGGGGCGGGGGGAACACAGATACGCAGTATTTT
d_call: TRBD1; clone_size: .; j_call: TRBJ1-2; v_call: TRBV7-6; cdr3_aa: CASSRTGGANYGYTF; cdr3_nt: TGTGCCAGCAGCCGGACAGGGGGAGCGAACTATGGCTACACCTTC
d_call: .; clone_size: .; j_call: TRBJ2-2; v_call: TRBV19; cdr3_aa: CASKIPGQNTGELFF; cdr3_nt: TGTGCCAGTAAAATACCGGGACAGAACACCGGGGAGCTGTTTTTT
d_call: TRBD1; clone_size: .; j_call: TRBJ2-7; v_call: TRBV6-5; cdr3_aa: CASSVVGTGAYEQYF; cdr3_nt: TGTGCCAGCAGTGTAGTGGGGACAGGGGCGTACGAGCAGTACTTC
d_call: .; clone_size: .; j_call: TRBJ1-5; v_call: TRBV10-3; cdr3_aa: CAISETYSNQPQHF; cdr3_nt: TGTGCCATCAGTGAGACCTATAGCAATCAGCCCCAGCATTTT
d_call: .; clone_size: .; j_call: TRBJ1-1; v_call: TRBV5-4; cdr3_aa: CASSLGRYEAFF; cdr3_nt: TGTGCCAGCAGCTTGGGGAGGTATGAAGCTTTCTTT
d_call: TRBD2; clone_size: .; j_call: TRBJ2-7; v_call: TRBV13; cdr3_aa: CASSSGLERSYEQYF; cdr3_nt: TGTGCCAGCAGCTCGGGACTAGAGAGGTCCTACGAGCAGTACTTC
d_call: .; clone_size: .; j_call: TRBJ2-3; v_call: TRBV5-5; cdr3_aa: CASSLGQGPSTDTQYF; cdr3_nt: TGTGCCAGCAGCCTGGGGCAGGGCCCTAGCACAGATACGCAGTATTTT
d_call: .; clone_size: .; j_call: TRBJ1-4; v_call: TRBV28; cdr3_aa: CATTENEKLFF; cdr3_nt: TGTGCCACGACAGAGAATGAAAAACTGTTTTTT
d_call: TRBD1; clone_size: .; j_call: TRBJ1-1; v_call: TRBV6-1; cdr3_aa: CASSEDRGGTEAFF; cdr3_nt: TGTGCCAGCAGTGAAGACAGGGGAGGCACTGAAGCTTTCTTT
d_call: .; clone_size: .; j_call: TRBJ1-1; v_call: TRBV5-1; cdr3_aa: CASSPSSGNTEAFF; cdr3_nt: TGCGCCAGCAGCCCCAGTTCGGGGAACACTGAAGCTTTCTTT